A single sample gave rise to the 16 T cell receptor beta chains below, sequenced in a study of blood T cell repertoires in COVID-19. The method was immunoSEQ multiplex PCR; TCRdb's version includes in-frame clones alone and lacks a portion of them. The sample contains about 150,000 clones, over 70% of which appear only once. The sequenced sample was peripheral blood. Source of these receptors: a woman in her seventies who had recovered from COVID-19.

The rearrangement uses TRBV30 and TRBJ2-1; 10 bases fit TRBD2. J lost 8 bases, V lost 3 bases, and 10 bases had no gene match. This CDR3 has 15 residues. Germline V gives CDR1 GTSNPN, CDR2 SVGIG (reference sequence). The CDR3, as DNA: TGTGCCTGGAGGCCCACTAGCGGGATTTTCCATGAGCAGTTCTTC. Translated: CAWRPTSGIFHEQFF.

V gene TRBV2 combines with J gene TRBJ2-4; perhaps TRBD1 as D (6 bases). The CDR3 length is 18 residues. V was shortened by 6 bases and J by 0 bases, with 21 bases between the two germline ends. The germline CDR1 and CDR2 sequences are SNHLY and FYNNEI. The CDR3 sequence is CASRKDRPTVLAKNIQYF. CDR3 coding DNA: TGTGCCAGCAGGAAAGACAGGCCGACGGTACTAGCCAAAAACATTCAGTACTTC.

The chain uses TRBV13 and TRBJ1-1; 8 bases fit TRBD1. This CDR3 has 17 residues. Trimming cost V 0 bases and J 1 base; bases outside gene matches: 7. Germline CDR1 PRHDT, CDR2 FYEKMQ (reference sequence). CDR3 in DNA: TGTGCCAGCAGCTTAGGGGGGGGGACAGGCCCGAACACTGAAGCTTTCTTT. Its protein is CASSLGGGTGPNTEAFF. The entire variable domain, with the rest obtained from reference TRBV13 and TRBJ1-1, is as follows: AAGVIQSPRHLIKEKRETATLKCYPIPRHDTVYWYQQGPGQDPQFLISFYEKMQSDKGSIPDRFSAQQFSDYHSELNMSSLELGDSALYFCASSLGGGTGPNTEAFFGQGTRLTVV.

This rearrangement joins TRBV19 to TRBJ1-5; no clear D. Germline CDR1 and CDR2: LNHDA and SQIVND (reference sequence). CDR3 size: 13 residues. Trimming took 8 bases from V and 4 from J, leaving 12 bases between them. CDR3 coding DNA: TGTGCCAGTTCACGCGATCCAAATCAGCCCCAGCATTTT. This encodes CASSRDPNQPQHF.

The V gene is TRBV9, the J gene TRBJ2-6; D is perhaps TRBD1 (5 bases). The germline V and J ends were trimmed by 0 bases and 0 bases, with 7 bases remaining between them. CDR1 is SGDLS and CDR2 is YYNGEE in the germline V gene. The CDR3 is made up of 16 amino acids. The CDR3 reads CASSVAGRSGANVLTF. CDR3 DNA: TGTGCCAGCAGCGTAGCAGGGCGCTCTGGGGCCAACGTCCTGACTTTC.

The chain is built from TRBV15 and TRBJ1-5, with TRBD1 matching 9 bases. The V gene end was trimmed by 5 bases and the J gene end by 2 bases; junction bases not matched to a gene: 7. The germline V gene encodes CDR1 LNHNV and CDR2 YYDKDF (reference sequence). This CDR3 spans 16 amino acids. The CDR3 DNA reads as TGTGCCACCAGCTGGAGCCGGGACAGGGGCAATCAGCCCCAGCATTTT. It encodes CATSWSRDRGNQPQHF.

V gene TRBV6-5 combines with J gene TRBJ1-2; D uncertain. Trimming shortened V by 8 bases and J by 3 bases, and 13 bases separated the two germline ends. Germline values: CDR1 MNHEY, CDR2 SVGAGI. This CDR3 has 13 amino acids. For the CDR3, the DNA is TGTGCCAGCCGAGATCAGAGGGACTATGGCTACACCTTC. Its protein product is CASRDQRDYGYTF.

V is TRBV27 and J is TRBJ2-1, with D possibly TRBD1 on 6 matching bases. Germline V lookup: CDR1 MNHEY, CDR2 SMNVEV (reference sequence). This CDR3 contains 14 residues. Deletions cut 1 base from V and 4 bases from J, with 8 bases between. The CDR3 region is CASSLLDRYNEQFF. CDR3 DNA sequence: TGTGCCAGCAGTTTATTGGACAGATACAATGAGCAGTTCTTC.

V gene TRBV18 combines with J gene TRBJ1-1, with D perhaps matching TRBD1 (6 bases). V was clipped by 6 bases and J by 1 base, with 15 bases between them. Germline assignment: CDR1 KGHSH and CDR2 LQKENI. The CDR3 is 15 amino acids. DNA of the CDR3: TGTGCCAGCTCGCCCGGGGGGGCCAGGAACACTGAAGCTTTCTTT. Translating it yields CASSPGGARNTEAFF.

This clone appeared once. The chain recombines TRBV6-5 with TRBJ1-5; D remains ambiguous. V lost 6 bases to trimming and J lost 0 bases, with 12 bases between them. This CDR3 is 15 amino acids long. Germline loops: CDR1 MNHEY, CDR2 SVGAGI. CDR3 bases: TGTGCCAGCAGCCCCAGAGGCCATAGCAATCAGCCCCAGCATTTT. Protein: CASSPRGHSNQPQHF.

V gene TRBV18 combines with J gene TRBJ1-5, with 7 nucleotides matching TRBD1. Trimming at V came to 0 bases and at J to 1 base, leaving 6 bases not matched to a gene. Per the germline V gene, CDR1 is KGHSH and CDR2 is LQKENI. The CDR3 length is 17 residues. The CDR3 loop reads CASSPPNTGASNQPQHF. CDR3 in DNA: TGTGCCAGCTCACCACCTAACACAGGGGCCAGCAATCAGCCCCAGCATTTT.

The chain uses TRBV28 and TRBJ1-1; D is ambiguous. This CDR3 has 13 residues. Germline CDR1 reads MDHEN; CDR2 reads SYDVKM. With 7 bases removed from V and 2 bases from J, the gap between germline ends came to 11 bases. In nucleotides, the CDR3 is TGTGCCAGCACCTCTGTCCCCAACACTGAAGCTTTCTTT. Protein sequence: CASTSVPNTEAFF.

The chain combines TRBV24-1 with TRBJ2-1; 8 positions agree with TRBD2. V gave up 3 bases and J gave up 5 bases; unmatched junction bases: 8. CDR1 is KGHDR, CDR2 SFDVKD, per germline. CDR3 length: 16 residues. The CDR3 here is CATSDPLPGGNNEQFF. The CDR3 DNA follows: TGTGCCACCAGTGATCCCCTCCCGGGAGGGAACAATGAGCAGTTCTTC.

In this sample, this clone turned up a few times. The chain employs TRBV6-2 or TRBV6-3 and TRBJ1-1; D may be TRBD1 (5 bases). V lost 6 bases and J 7 bases, leaving 24 bases between the germline ends. Germline V gene lookup returns CDR1 MNHEY and CDR2 SVGEGT. This CDR3 region has 16 residues. The CDR3 sequence: CASSPWASGKGLEAFF. The CDR3 coding sequence is TGTGCCAGCAGCCCCTGGGCTAGTGGGAAGGGACTTGAAGCTTTCTTT.

This sequence joins TRBV11-2 and TRBJ2-3; D unresolved. CDR1 and CDR2 (germline): SGHAT, FQNNGV. With 5 bases removed from V and 0 bases from J, the gap between germline ends came to 6 bases. This CDR3 has 13 residues. The CDR3 DNA is TGTGCCAGCAGCCCCCCGAGCACAGATACGCAGTATTTT. Protein sequence: CASSPPSTDTQYF.

The chain combines TRBV10-3 with TRBJ2-2, with D possibly matching TRBD1 (6 bases). CDR3 length equals 16 residues. The V gene lost 2 bases and the J gene lost 6 bases, with 16 bases spanning the gap. CDR1 is ENHRY, CDR2 SYGVKD, per germline. CDR3 DNA sequence: TGTGCCATCAGTGAGGGGGCAGGGGAAGGGGCCGGGGAGCTGTTTTTT. This codes for CAISEGAGEGAGELFF.